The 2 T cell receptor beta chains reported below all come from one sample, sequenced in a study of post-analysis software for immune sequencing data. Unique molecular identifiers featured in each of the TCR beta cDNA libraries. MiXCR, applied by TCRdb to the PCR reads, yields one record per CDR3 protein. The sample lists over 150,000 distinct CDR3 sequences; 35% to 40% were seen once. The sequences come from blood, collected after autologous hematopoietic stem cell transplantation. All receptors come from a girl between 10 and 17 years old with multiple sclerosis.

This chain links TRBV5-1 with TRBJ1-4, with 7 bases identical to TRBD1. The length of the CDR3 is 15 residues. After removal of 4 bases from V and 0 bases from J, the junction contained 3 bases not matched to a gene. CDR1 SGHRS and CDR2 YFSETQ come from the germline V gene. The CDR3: CASSGGQPTNEKLFF. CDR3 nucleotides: TGCGCCAGCAGCGGGGGACAGCCAACTAATGAAAAACTGTTTTTT. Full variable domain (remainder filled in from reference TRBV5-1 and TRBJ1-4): KAGVTQTPRYLIKTRGQQVTLSCSPISGHRSVSWYQQTPGQGLQFLFEYFSETQRNKGNFPGRFSGRQFSNSRSEMNVSTLELGDSALYLCASSGGQPTNEKLFFGSGTQLSVL.

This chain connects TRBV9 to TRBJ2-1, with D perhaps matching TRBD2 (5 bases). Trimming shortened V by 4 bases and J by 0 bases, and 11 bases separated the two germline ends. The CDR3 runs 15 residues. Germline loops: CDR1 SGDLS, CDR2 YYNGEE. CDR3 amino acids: CASSPGESSYNEQFF. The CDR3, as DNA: TGTGCCAGCAGCCCCGGGGAGAGCTCCTACAATGAGCAGTTCTTC.